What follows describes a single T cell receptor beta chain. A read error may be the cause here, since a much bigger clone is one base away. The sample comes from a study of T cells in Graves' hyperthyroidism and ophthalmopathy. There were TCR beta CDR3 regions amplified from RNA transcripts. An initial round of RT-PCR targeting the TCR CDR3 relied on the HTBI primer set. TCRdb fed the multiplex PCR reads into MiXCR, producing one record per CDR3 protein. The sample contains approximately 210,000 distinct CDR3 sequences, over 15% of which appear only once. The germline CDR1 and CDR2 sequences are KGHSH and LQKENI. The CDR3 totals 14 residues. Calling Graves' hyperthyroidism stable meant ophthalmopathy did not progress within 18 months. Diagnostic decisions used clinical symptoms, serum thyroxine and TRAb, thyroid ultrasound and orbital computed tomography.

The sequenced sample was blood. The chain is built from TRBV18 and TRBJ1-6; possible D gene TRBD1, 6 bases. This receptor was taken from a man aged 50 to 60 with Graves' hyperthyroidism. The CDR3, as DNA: TGTGCCAGCTCACCGGACAGAAATAAGTCACCCCTCCACTTT. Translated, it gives CASSPDRNKSPLHF.